Presented here are 21 T cell receptor beta chains from one specimen sequenced in a study of Tregs in tolerant kidney transplant recipients. Profiling relied on immunoSEQ multiplex PCR, and the TCRdb table lists in-frame clones only, not all of them. The table includes roughly 66,000 clones, roughly 92% detected once. The sequencing used CD8+ T cells from blood, collected before the transplant. These TCRs come from a human donor who received a combined kidney and bone marrow transplant.

This sequence joins TRBV7-9 and TRBJ1-3; D gene uncertain. V dropped 3 bases and J dropped 2 bases, with 11 bases sitting between them. Looked up from germline, CDR1 is SEHNR and CDR2 is FQNEAQ (reference sequence). This CDR3 is 15 amino acids long. CDR3 in amino acids: CASSFYQAPGNTIYF. CDR3 in DNA: TGTGCCAGCAGCTTCTATCAGGCACCTGGAAACACCATATATTTT.

The CDR3 loop is CASSGHETGELFF. In DNA, the CDR3 is TGTGCCAGTAGCGGTCATGAAACCGGGGAGCTGTTTTTT. This chain joins TRBV19 and TRBJ2-2; the D is unclear. CDR1 LNHDA and CDR2 SQIVND come from the germline V gene (reference sequence). The V end lost 6 bases, the J end lost 5 bases, and 10 bases lay between the germline ends. This CDR3 spans 13 amino acids.

The rearrangement links TRBV14 to TRBJ1-1; TRBD1 aligns across 7 bases. Germline V lookup: CDR1 SGHDN, CDR2 FVKESK. This CDR3 is 16 amino acids long. Trimming cost V 5 bases and J 0 bases; bases outside gene matches: 9. The CDR3 DNA reads TGTGCCAGCAGCGAGAAAGTGGGACAGTTGAACACTGAAGCTTTCTTT. Translation: CASSEKVGQLNTEAFF.

This clone was picked up one time. V gene TRBV9 combines with J gene TRBJ2-1, with 10 bases lining up with TRBD2. This CDR3 region has 17 residues. V lost 1 base to trimming and J lost 3 bases; unmatched junction nucleotides: 7. Germline values: CDR1 SGDLS, CDR2 YYNGEE. The CDR3 reads CASSVSASGGNYNEQFF. In DNA, the CDR3 is TGTGCCAGCAGCGTATCGGCTAGCGGGGGTAACTACAATGAGCAGTTCTTC. Full variable domain (rest looked up from reference TRBV9 and TRBJ2-1): DSGVTQTPKHLITATGQRVTLRCSPRSGDLSVYWYQQSLDQGLQFLIQYYNGEERAKGNILERFSAQQFPDLHSELNLSSLELGDSALYFCASSVSASGGNYNEQFFGPGTRLTVL.

This clone was recorded a few times. DNA for the CDR3: TGTGCCAGCGGCGCTGGGACTGGTGAAGCTTTCTTT. Translation gives CASGAGTGEAFF. The V and J genes are TRBV2 and TRBJ1-1, with a weak D call TRBD1 (5 bases). In germline, CDR1 is SNHLY, CDR2 FYNNEI. V lost 8 bases and J lost 7, with 14 bases in between. CDR3 length equals 12 residues.

The genes are TRBV5-6 and TRBJ1-3, with D perhaps matching TRBD1 (6 bases). This CDR3 is 15 amino acids long. V was pared by 4 bases and J by 2 bases, with 13 bases between. Germline V gives CDR1 SGHDT, CDR2 YYEEEE. The CDR3 here is CASSPGVLTGNTIYF. The CDR3 region has the DNA TGTGCCAGCAGCCCAGGGGTTTTAACTGGAAACACCATATATTTT.

The chain combines TRBV4-1 with TRBJ1-2; no firm D call. The CDR3 totals 15 residues. Per germline, CDR1 MGHRA and CDR2 YSYEKL. Trimming cost V 2 bases and J 4 bases, with 14 bases left between them. The CDR3 spells CASSQTDRVLYGYTF. CDR3 sequence (DNA): TGCGCCAGCAGCCAAACAGATCGCGTCCTCTATGGCTACACCTTC.

CDR3 nucleotides: TGTGCCAGCAGTTTACGGCGGGCAGCTAATGAAAAACTGTTTTTT. Translating it yields CASSLRRAANEKLFF. The V call is TRBV27, the J call TRBJ1-4; D remains unclear. CDR1 is MNHEY, CDR2 SMNVEV, per germline (reference sequence). Trimming left V 2 bases short and J 3 bases short, with 10 bases between. The CDR3 runs 15 residues. Supplemented by reference TRBV27 and TRBJ1-4, the full variable domain reads EAQVTQNPRYLITVTGKKLTVTCSQNMNHEYMSWYRQDPGLGLRQIYYSMNVEVTDKGDVPEGYKVSRKEKRNFPLILESPSPNQTSLYFCASSLRRAANEKLFFGSGTQLSVL.

The sample holds a few counts of this clone. CDR3 region: CASSATQGRGINYGYTF. DNA for the CDR3: TGTGCCAGCAGCGCCACACAGGGGCGGGGAATTAACTATGGCTACACCTTC. V usage is TRBV7-3 and J usage is TRBJ1-2, with 7 nucleotides matching TRBD1. Germline CDR1 SGHTA, CDR2 FQGTGA. The CDR3 consists of 17 residues. Trimming took 5 bases from V and 1 from J; bases not matched to a gene: 13.

The chain recombines TRBV5-1 with TRBJ2-3; a weak D match, TRBD2 (5 bases). CDR3 length: 14 amino acids. Trimming removed 2 bases at V and 5 bases at J, with 12 bases between. Per the germline V gene, CDR1 is SGHRS and CDR2 is YFSETQ. The DNA of the CDR3 is TGCGCCAGCAGCTTCGGGAACCCTAGAGATACGCAGTATTTT. Its translation: CASSFGNPRDTQYF.

The chain recombines TRBV2 with TRBJ2-7; D possibly corresponds to TRBD1 (5 bases). V was cut by 6 bases and J by 3 bases, with 18 bases left in between. This CDR3 region has 15 residues. The germline gives CDR1 SNHLY, CDR2 FYNNEI. The CDR3 spells CASSLWNRTNYEQYF. The CDR3 DNA sequence: TGTGCCAGCAGCCTTTGGAACAGGACAAACTACGAGCAGTACTTC.

This clone appeared once. The chain has TRBV7-6 and TRBJ2-3, with D possibly matching TRBD2 (5 bases). Per germline, CDR1 SGHVS and CDR2 FNYEAQ. This CDR3 spans 18 amino acids. V gave up 5 bases and J gave up 0 bases, with 21 bases separating them. CDR3 sequence: CASSLLVQRMTSTDTQYF. In nucleotides, the CDR3 is TGTGCCAGCAGCCTCCTCGTCCAGCGGATGACTAGCACAGATACGCAGTATTTT. The complete variable domain, with remaining parts taken from reference TRBV7-6 and TRBJ2-3, reads GAGVSQSPRYKVTKRGQDVALRCDPISGHVSLYWYRQALGQGPEFLTYFNYEAQQDKSGLPNDRFSAERPEGSISTLTIQRTEQRDSAMYRCASSLLVQRMTSTDTQYFGPGTRLTVL.

The chain recombines TRBV6-6 with TRBJ1-4; D is ambiguous. CDR1 is MNHNY and CDR2 is SVGAGI in the germline V gene (reference sequence). The V end lost 2 bases, the J end lost 11 bases, and 6 bases lay between the germline ends. This CDR3 is 11 amino acids long. This chain's CDR3 is CASSYARKLFF. The DNA for the CDR3 is TGTGCCAGCAGTTACGCCAGGAAACTGTTTTTT.

This clone has just one count. V gene TRBV9 combines with J gene TRBJ2-2; TRBD2 matches at 9 bases. This CDR3 comprises 17 residues. V shed 3 bases and J 2 bases; nucleotides not matched to a gene: 8. CDR1 is SGDLS, CDR2 YYNGEE, per germline. CDR3 region: CASSASASGTNTGELFF. The CDR3 DNA is TGTGCCAGCAGCGCATCAGCTAGCGGGACCAACACCGGGGAGCTGTTTTTT.

The rearrangement joins TRBV7-3 to TRBJ2-7; D perhaps matches TRBD2 (5 bases). Deletions cut 2 bases from V and 1 base from J, with 9 bases between. Germline-derived CDR1 and CDR2 are SGHTA and FQGTGA. This CDR3 spans 14 amino acids. In nucleotides, the CDR3 is TGTGCCAGCAGCTTAGAGCCGGGGTCCTACGAGCAGTACTTC. Translating gives CASSLEPGSYEQYF.

This clone has only one observation. The chain uses TRBV15 and TRBJ2-2, with TRBD1 matching over 7 bases. This CDR3 has 16 amino acids. V was pared by 0 bases and J by 2 bases, with 3 bases of the junction left unmatched. Germline assignment: CDR1 LNHNV and CDR2 YYDKDF (reference sequence). CDR3 bases: TGTGCCACCAGCAGAGATCGACAGGGAAACACCGGGGAGCTGTTTTTT. Its protein product is CATSRDRQGNTGELFF.

The chain carries TRBV9 and TRBJ2-7; TRBD1 agrees at 7 bases. The CDR3 runs to 15 residues. Germline V gives CDR1 SGDLS, CDR2 YYNGEE. Trimming took 0 bases from V and 2 from J; bases not matched to a gene: 5. The CDR3 loop reads CASSVGGTETYEQYF. Written as DNA, the CDR3 is TGTGCCAGCAGCGTAGGGGGGACAGAGACCTACGAGCAGTACTTC.

The rearrangement uses TRBV7-2 and TRBJ2-5; 8 positions agree with TRBD2. The ends lost 5 bases at V and 3 bases at J; junction bases unmatched: 5. The germline gives CDR1 SGHTA, CDR2 FQGNSA. The CDR3 sequence is 14 residues long. CDR3 in amino acids: CASSPTSVKETQYF. In DNA form, the CDR3 reads TGTGCCAGCAGCCCGACTAGCGTCAAAGAGACCCAGTACTTC. The variable domain in full, completed from reference TRBV7-2 and TRBJ2-5, reads GAGVSQSPSNKVTEKGKDVELRCDPISGHTALYWYRQSLGQGLEFLIYFQGNSAPDKSGLPSDRFSAERTGGSVSTLTIQRTQQEDSAVYLCASSPTSVKETQYFGPGTRLLVL.

This clone showed up just once. DNA of the CDR3: TGTGCCAGCGGACAGGGGGTCGATGGCTACACCTTC. Translation gives CASGQGVDGYTF. The rearrangement joins TRBV19 to TRBJ1-2; 10 nucleotides align to TRBD1. The CDR3 runs to 12 residues. After removal of 9 bases from V and 6 bases from J, the junction contained 4 bases not matched to a gene. Per germline, CDR1 LNHDA and CDR2 SQIVND (reference sequence).

The CDR3 nucleotides read TGTGCCAGTACCCCTGGGGCAGGGGGCGGTTCACCCCTCCACTTT. Translating it yields CASTPGAGGGSPLHF. The chain links TRBV19 to TRBJ1-6, with 8 bases lining up with TRBD1. There are 15 residues in the CDR3. V lost 7 bases to trimming and J lost 9 bases; unmatched junction nucleotides: 11. The germline CDR1 and CDR2 sequences are LNHDA and SQIVND (reference sequence). The full variable domain, its missing parts supplied by reference TRBV19 and TRBJ1-6, is DGGITQSPKYLFRKEGQNVTLSCEQNLNHDAMYWYRQDPGQGLRLIYYSQIVNDFQKGDIAEGYSVSREKKESFPLTVTSAQKNPTAFYLCASTPGAGGGSPLHFGNGTRLTVT.

J is TRBJ2-1 and V is TRBV5-6; 15 bases are shared with TRBD2. After removal of 7 bases from V and 1 base from J, the junction contained 12 bases not matched to a gene. Per germline, CDR1 SGHDT and CDR2 YYEEEE. The CDR3 is 19 amino acids. The CDR3 nucleotides read TGTGCCAGCGTTAAACCGGGACTAGCGGGGGGCTCATCCTACAATGAGCAGTTCTTC. Protein: CASVKPGLAGGSSYNEQFF. Combining the CDR3 with reference TRBV5-6 and TRBJ2-1 gives the whole variable domain DAGVTQSPTHLIKTRGQQVTLRCSPKSGHDTVSWYQQALGQGPQFIFQYYEEEERQRGNFPDRFSGHQFPNYSSELNVNALLLGDSALYLCASVKPGLAGGSSYNEQFFGPGTRLTVL.